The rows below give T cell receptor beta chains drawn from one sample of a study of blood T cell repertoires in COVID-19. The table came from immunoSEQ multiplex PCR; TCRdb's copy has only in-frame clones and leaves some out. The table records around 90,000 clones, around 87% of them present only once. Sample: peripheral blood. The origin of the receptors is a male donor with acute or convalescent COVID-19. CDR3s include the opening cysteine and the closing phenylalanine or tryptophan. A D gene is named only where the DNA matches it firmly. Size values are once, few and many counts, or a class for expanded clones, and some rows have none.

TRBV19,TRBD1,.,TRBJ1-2,CASSIDRAQGEIHHGYTF,TGTGCCAGTAGTATAGATCGTGCGCAGGGGGAAATTCATCATGGCTACACCTTC
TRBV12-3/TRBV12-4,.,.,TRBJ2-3,CASSAGGTDTQYF,TGTGCCAGCAGTGCCGGTGGCACAGATACGCAGTATTTT
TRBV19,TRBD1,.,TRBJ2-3,CASNNRGGHRSGTDTQYF,TGTGCCAGTAACAACAGGGGTGGACATAGATCCGGCACAGATACGCAGTATTTT
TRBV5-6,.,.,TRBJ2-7,CASSFQREQYF,TGTGCCAGCAGCTTCCAGCGGGAGCAGTACTTC
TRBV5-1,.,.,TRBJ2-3,CASSLEGRGTDTQYF,TGCGCCAGCAGCTTGGAGGGACGGGGGACAGATACGCAGTATTTT
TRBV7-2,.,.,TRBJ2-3,CASSSWDFTDTQYF,TGTGCCAGCAGCTCCTGGGACTTCACAGATACGCAGTATTTT
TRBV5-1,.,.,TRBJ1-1,CASSSGSPGEAFF,TGCGCCAGCAGCTCAGGAAGTCCCGGTGAAGCTTTCTTT
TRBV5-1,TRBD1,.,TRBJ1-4,CASSQGTGGGEKLFF,TGCGCCAGCAGCCAGGGGACAGGAGGGGGTGAAAAACTGTTTTTT
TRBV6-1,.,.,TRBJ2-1,CASSDPGGGSPNEQFF,TGTGCCAGCAGTGATCCGGGGGGCGGGTCCCCCAATGAGCAGTTCTTC
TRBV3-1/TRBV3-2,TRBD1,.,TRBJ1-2,CASSQAGTDGYTF,TGTGCCAGCAGCCAAGCGGGGACAGATGGCTACACCTTC
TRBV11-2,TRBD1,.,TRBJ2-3,CASSQVGQGASTDTQYF,TGTGCCAGCAGCCAAGTCGGACAGGGGGCGAGCACAGATACGCAGTATTTT
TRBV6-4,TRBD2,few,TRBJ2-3,CASSVLAGTDTQYF,TGTGCCAGCAGTGTCCTAGCGGGGACAGATACGCAGTATTTT
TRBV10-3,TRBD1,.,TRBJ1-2,CAISAAQGQYGYTF,TGTGCCATCAGTGCTGCACAGGGACAGTATGGCTACACCTTC
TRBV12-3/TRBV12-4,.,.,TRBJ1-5,CASSLSGEQPQHF,TGTGCCAGCAGTTTGTCGGGGGAGCAGCCCCAGCATTTT
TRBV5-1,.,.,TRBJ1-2,CASSLEDRRSGYTF,TGCGCCAGCAGCCTTGAGGACAGAAGATCTGGCTACACCTTC
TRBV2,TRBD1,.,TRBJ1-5,CASRQGDNQPQHF,TGTGCCAGCAGGCAGGGGGATAATCAGCCCCAGCATTTT
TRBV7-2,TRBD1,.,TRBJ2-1,CASSLAGPGTGYLNEQFF,TGTGCCAGCAGCTTAGCGGGGCCCGGGACAGGGTACCTGAATGAGCAGTTCTTC
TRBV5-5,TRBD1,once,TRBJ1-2,CASSLAGGQGIGGYTF,TGTGCCAGCAGCTTGGCGGGGGGACAGGGAATTGGTGGCTACACCTTC
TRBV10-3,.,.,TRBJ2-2,CAISESRVGSGELFF,TGTGCCATCAGTGAGTCGCGGGTCGGCAGCGGGGAGCTGTTTTTT
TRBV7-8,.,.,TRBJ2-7,CASTSRGVPVDYEQYF,TGTGCCAGCACCTCCAGGGGGGTGCCAGTTGACTACGAGCAGTACTTC
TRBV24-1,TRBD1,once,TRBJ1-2,CATADRGVDGYTF,TGTGCCACCGCCGACAGGGGGGTAGATGGCTACACCTTC
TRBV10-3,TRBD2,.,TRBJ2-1,CAISDLAGGRNEQFF,TGTGCCATCAGTGATCTAGCGGGGGGGCGGAATGAGCAGTTCTTC
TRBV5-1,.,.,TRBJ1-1,CASTSGGLTEAFF,TGCGCCAGCACGTCCGGGGGGCTCACTGAAGCTTTCTTT
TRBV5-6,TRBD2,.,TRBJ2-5,CASSWGLAGGRETQYF,TGTGCCAGCAGCTGGGGACTAGCGGGGGGGCGAGAGACCCAGTACTTC
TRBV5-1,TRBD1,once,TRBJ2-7,CASSLGAGGASYEQYF,TGCGCCAGCAGCTTGGGGGCAGGGGGCGCTTCCTACGAGCAGTACTTC
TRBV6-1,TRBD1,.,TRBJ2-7,CASSGHRDSFLYEQYF,TGTGCCAGCAGTGGTCACCGGGACAGCTTCCTCTACGAGCAGTACTTC
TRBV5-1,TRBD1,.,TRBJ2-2,CASSWPTGRPNTGELFF,TGCGCCAGCAGCTGGCCGACAGGGCGCCCGAACACCGGGGAGCTGTTTTTT
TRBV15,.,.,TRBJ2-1,CATSRFRGNSYNEQFF,TGTGCCACCAGTCGGTTTCGGGGGAACTCCTACAATGAGCAGTTCTTC
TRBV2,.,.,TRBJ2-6,CASSDPRGGHSGANVLTF,TGTGCCAGCAGTGACCCGAGGGGGGGGCACTCTGGGGCCAACGTCCTGACTTTC
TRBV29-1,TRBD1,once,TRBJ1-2,CSVATGRGTGNGYTF,TGCAGCGTAGCCACCGGACGCGGGACAGGGAATGGCTACACCTTC
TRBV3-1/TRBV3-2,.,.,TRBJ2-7,CASSQRAGGTYEQYF,TGTGCCAGCAGCCAACGGGCGGGCGGCACCTACGAGCAGTACTTC
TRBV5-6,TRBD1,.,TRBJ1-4,CASSATGGSALEKLFF,TGTGCCAGCAGCGCCACAGGGGGTTCAGCTCTTGAAAAACTGTTTTTT
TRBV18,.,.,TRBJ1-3,CASSPGRAQGNTIYF,TGTGCCAGCTCACCGGGCAGGGCGCAAGGAAACACCATATATTTT
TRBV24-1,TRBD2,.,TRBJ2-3,CATSDLRLGGRGSTDTQYF,TGTGCCACCAGTGATTTGAGGCTGGGCGGGAGGGGAAGCACAGATACGCAGTATTTT
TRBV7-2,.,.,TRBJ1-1,CASSSNRVRESAFF,TGTGCCAGCAGCTCAAATCGGGTCCGGGAGTCGGCTTTCTTT
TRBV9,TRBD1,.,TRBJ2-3,CASSVRAGGPDTQYF,TGTGCCAGCAGCGTAAGGGCAGGGGGTCCAGATACGCAGTATTTT
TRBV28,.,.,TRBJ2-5,CASSEPNGETQYF,TGTGCCAGCAGTGAACCTAACGGGGAGACCCAGTACTTC
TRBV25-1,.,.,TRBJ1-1,CASSAQGRGTEAFF,TGTGCCAGCAGCGCTCAGGGTAGGGGCACTGAAGCTTTCTTT
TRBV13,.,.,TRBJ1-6,CASSLEERSGHNSPLHF,TGTGCCAGCAGCTTAGAGGAAAGGTCGGGACACAATTCACCCCTCCACTTT
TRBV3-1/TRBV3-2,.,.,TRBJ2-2,CASSPKGDIGELFF,TGTGCCAGCAGCCCAAAAGGGGACATCGGGGAGCTGTTTTTT
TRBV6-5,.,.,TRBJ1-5,CASRDQRNSNQPQHF,TGTGCCAGCAGGGACCAGCGGAATAGCAATCAGCCCCAGCATTTT
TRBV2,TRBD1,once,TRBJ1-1,CASYRDRGHTEAFF,TGTGCCAGTTACCGGGACAGGGGACACACTGAAGCTTTCTTT
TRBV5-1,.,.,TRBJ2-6,CASSLGQGGSGANVLTF,TGCGCCAGCAGCTTGGGTCAGGGAGGATCTGGGGCCAACGTCCTGACTTTC
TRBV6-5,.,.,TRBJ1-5,CASRTGNQPQHF,TGTGCCAGCCGAACGGGGAATCAGCCCCAGCATTTT
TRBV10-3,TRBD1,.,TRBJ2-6,CAISESGQQSGANVLTF,TGTGCCATCAGTGAATCGGGACAGCAATCTGGGGCCAACGTCCTGACTTTC
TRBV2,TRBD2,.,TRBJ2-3,CASSRVSGGNTDTQYF,TGTGCCAGCAGTCGGGTTAGCGGGGGGAACACAGATACGCAGTATTTT
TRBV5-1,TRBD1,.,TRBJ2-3,CASTWGQAWGTDTQYF,TGCGCCAGCACCTGGGGACAGGCCTGGGGCACAGATACGCAGTATTTT
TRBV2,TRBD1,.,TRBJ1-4,CASRMETGNEKLFF,TGTGCCAGCAGGATGGAGACAGGGAATGAAAAACTGTTTTTT
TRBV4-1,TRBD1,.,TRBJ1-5,CASSQRQGALPQHF,TGCGCCAGCAGCCAACGACAGGGGGCCTTGCCCCAGCATTTT
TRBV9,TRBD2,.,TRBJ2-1,CASSVDSGGSSYNEQFF,TGTGCCAGCAGCGTAGATAGCGGGGGAAGCTCCTACAATGAGCAGTTCTTC
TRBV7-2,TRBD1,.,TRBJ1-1,CASSTGQVNTEAFF,TGTGCCAGCAGCACAGGACAGGTGAACACTGAAGCTTTCTTT
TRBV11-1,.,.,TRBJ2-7,CASSHGTPPYEQYF,TGTGCCAGCAGCCACGGGACACCGCCGTACGAGCAGTACTTC
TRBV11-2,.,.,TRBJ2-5,CASSLDAVMATQYF,TGTGCCAGCAGCTTAGATGCCGTTATGGCGACCCAGTACTTC
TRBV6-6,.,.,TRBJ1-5,CASRNRLDSNQPQHF,TGTGCCAGCAGAAACAGGTTGGATAGCAATCAGCCCCAGCATTTT